The present entry profiles one T cell receptor beta chain with its context. The data belong to a study of blood T cell repertoires in COVID-19. The CDR3 contains 13 residues. Germline V gives CDR1 ENHRY, CDR2 SYGVKD. V gave up 11 bases and J gave up 2 bases; unmatched junction bases: 5. Only in-frame clones appear in the TCRdb table, and some are missing; sequencing was by immunoSEQ multiplex PCR. The top ten clones hold roughly 7.2% of a sample with roughly 140,000 clones, more than 65% of them seen once. The genes are TRBV10-3 and TRBJ2-3, with 9 bases lining up with TRBD2. The TCR sequence derives from a woman aged 45-59 years in a cohort sampled during active or convalescent COVID-19. Sequenced input: peripheral blood. The CDR3 spells CASRGGNTDTQYF. CDR3 bases: TGTGCCTCGCGGGGGGGCAACACAGATACGCAGTATTTT.